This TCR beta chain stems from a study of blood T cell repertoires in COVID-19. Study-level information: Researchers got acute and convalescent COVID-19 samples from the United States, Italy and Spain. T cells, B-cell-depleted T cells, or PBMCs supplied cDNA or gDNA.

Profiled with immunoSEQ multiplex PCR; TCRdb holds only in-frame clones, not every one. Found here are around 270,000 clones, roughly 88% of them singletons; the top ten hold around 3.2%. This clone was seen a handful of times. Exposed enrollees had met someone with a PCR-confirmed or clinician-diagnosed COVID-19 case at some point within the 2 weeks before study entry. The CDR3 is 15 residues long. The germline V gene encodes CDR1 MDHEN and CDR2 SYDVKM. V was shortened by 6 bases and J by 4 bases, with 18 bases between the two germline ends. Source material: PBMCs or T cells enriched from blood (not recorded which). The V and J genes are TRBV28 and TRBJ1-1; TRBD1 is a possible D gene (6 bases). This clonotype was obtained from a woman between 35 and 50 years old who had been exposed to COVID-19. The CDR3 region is CASRIQGGLGTEAFF. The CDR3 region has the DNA TGTGCCAGCAGGATACAGGGTGGGTTGGGCACTGAAGCTTTCTTT.